Listed below are T cell receptor beta chains from one sample, sequenced in a study of cytomegalovirus exposure and HLA in healthy donors. Sequenced by immunoSEQ multiplex PCR; TCRdb stores in-frame clones only, minus some. The profile shows 140,000 or so clones, roughly 65% of them singletons. The sample taken for sequencing was PBMCs. The receptors stem from a man aged 60 to 75 in good health and CMV-seronegative. Each CDR3 is given with its conserved first and last residue. The D gene is left open where the match is weak. Clone size is not always given. Where it is, it says once, few, many or a class for expanded clones.

j_gene,d_gene,abundance,v_gene,CDR3aa
TRBJ2-1,TRBD2,.,TRBV5-4,CASSLPSGRAGYNEQFF
TRBJ1-4,.,.,TRBV6-1,CASRAGWQEAKLFF
TRBJ2-7,.,.,TRBV14,CASSHRQYYEQYF
TRBJ1-1,.,.,TRBV6-1,CASSPSLFEAFF
TRBJ2-2,TRBD1,.,TRBV7-3,CASSKRQGAAGELFF
TRBJ1-3,.,.,TRBV30,CAWSGQSLTGNTIYF
TRBJ1-5,.,.,TRBV9,CASSVAPGGDQPQHF
TRBJ2-3,.,.,TRBV11-3,CASSSPQATDTQYF
TRBJ1-5,TRBD1,.,TRBV19,CASTKPRLDRGQGSNQPQHF
TRBJ1-4,TRBD1,.,TRBV19,CASSQGAAPNEKLFF
TRBJ2-7,.,.,TRBV6-6,CASSGGQGFYEQYF
TRBJ2-7,.,.,TRBV28,CASSTYEQYF
TRBJ2-1,TRBD2,.,TRBV7-6,CASSLQLTSGRVHEQFF
TRBJ1-1,TRBD1,few,TRBV7-3,CASSLGARGQNTEAFF
TRBJ2-2,.,.,TRBV15,CATSRVPDTNTGELFF
TRBJ2-7,TRBD2,.,TRBV27,CASRSGTSGSKQYF
TRBJ2-7,.,.,TRBV7-2,CASSLSPSTHEQYF
TRBJ2-7,.,.,TRBV30,CAWSGGRTTYEQYF
TRBJ2-1,TRBD2,.,TRBV29-1,CSVGDGRAHNEQFF
TRBJ1-5,TRBD1,.,TRBV5-1,CASSLAGGGYQPQHF
TRBJ2-2,TRBD2,.,TRBV9,CASSDDRTSDNGELFF
TRBJ2-7,.,.,TRBV15,CATSRIRQVQPYEQYF
TRBJ2-1,TRBD2,once,TRBV4-1,CASIHLAGARNEQFF
TRBJ2-1,TRBD2,few,TRBV5-4,CASSLKGLAVGEQFF
TRBJ2-7,TRBD2,.,TRBV19,CASSIVDAGRGEQYF
TRBJ2-7,.,.,TRBV25-1,CASSGPGPPYEQYF
TRBJ2-4,.,.,TRBV4-2,CASSAGRGAGNIQYF
TRBJ2-1,TRBD2,once,TRBV28,CASTTLGGTSGRGEQFF
TRBJ1-5,.,few,TRBV19,CASSIGWGGATSNQPQHF
TRBJ1-5,TRBD1,few,TRBV19,CASSHTGVLQPQHF
TRBJ2-3,.,.,TRBV10-3,CAISPSHLDPDTQYF
TRBJ2-7,.,few,TRBV29-1,CSVVVTDEQYF
TRBJ2-2,TRBD1,few,TRBV15,CATSRDQDRAVFF
TRBJ2-2,TRBD2,.,TRBV18,CASSLAGGDTGELFF
TRBJ2-3,.,.,TRBV28,CASSFSWTDLTDTQYF
TRBJ2-2,.,.,TRBV18,CASSPARDGELFF
TRBJ2-7,.,few,TRBV15,CATSREIRGINEQYF
TRBJ2-1,.,.,TRBV19,CASREKSSYNEQFF
TRBJ1-2,.,.,TRBV7-8,CASSLDGGISNRYTF
TRBJ1-1,.,.,TRBV30,CALAQGSTEAFF